Sequencing of this T cell receptor (beta chain) was carried out in a study of CD8+CD57+ T cells in acquired aplastic anemia (dated by TCRdb to 2016 to 2019). About the full investigation: On average, sorted CD4+ and CD8+ cells yielded 3.2 ug of extracted DNA, with a range of roughly 0.18 to 30 ug. Healthy donor samples averaged roughly 9.9 million reads for CD4+ and 11 million to 12 million for CD8+ cells.

For CDR1 and CDR2, the germline V gene (reference sequence) lists LNHDA and SQIVND. Between the V and J ends, shortened by 5 bases and 6 bases respectively, the junction contains 5 bases. Its CDR3 holds 11 amino acids, cysteine through phenylalanine. Of the read, only the CDR3 DNA is kept; its 33 bases are in frame from base 1. Study-wide conclusions, independent of this receptor: CD8+ Simpson's diversity did not differ significantly between patients and healthy controls (P=0.060). Around 27 CD8+ CDR3 sequences were found in both patients and controls but appeared to be highly expressed in patients and within the immunodominant clones of the patients.

Profiling of TCR beta VDJ combinations and CDR3 sequences used genomic DNA as the template. TCR repertoire sequencing was run on an Illumina HiSeq 2000. The authors' pipeline ran thus. Repertoires were assessed using TRBV/TRBJ rearrangement plots, CDR3 size and DJ length profiles, and Simpson's diversity index. The immunodominant clone was defined as the most abundant DNA sequence in deep sequencing data. CDR3 amino acid sequences were checked for sharing between subjects and were compared against published repertoires and the VDJdb database. TCRdb trimmed the raw reads at Q25, called clones with MiXCR and kept productive beta chains. Entries are consolidated by CDR3 protein sequence, retaining the most common genes and DNA. The V and J calls and clone size are TCRdb's, not the authors'. This sample has 200,000 to 250,000 distinct CDR3 sequences in its table, and around 32% of those were observed once. The biggest ten clones account for roughly 1.1% of the sample.

TCR repertoires of sorted CD4+ and CD8+ blood T cells from severe aplastic anemia patients and healthy subjects were deep-sequenced in the study. Ficoll-Paque density gradient centrifugation was used to isolate peripheral blood mononuclear cells. Before DNA was extracted, CD4+ and CD8+ T cells were sorted using either FACS or magnetic beads. As for this clonotype: What antigen it recognizes has not been identified. Base qualities are missing; no much larger clone stands one base away.

The sequence derives from a human donor in good health, serving as a control. Material: sorted CD4+, CD8+, or CD8+CD57+ T cells (not recorded which) from PBMCs. The chain couples TRBV19 to TRBJ1-5; the D gene cannot be named for sure. The DNA reads as follows: TGTGCCAGTAGTTCGGGTCAGCCCCAGCATTTT. It is translated as CASSSGQPQHF.